Listed below are T cell receptor beta chains from one sample, sequenced in a study of early T cells in non-severe SARS-CoV-2 infection. TCRdb analysed the 5' RACE reads with MiXCR anew, one entry per CDR3 protein. The profile shows around 40,000 distinct CDR3 sequences, about a tenth of them singletons. The source material was whole blood. The receptors shown here come from an adult who was a healthcare worker with PCR-confirmed SARS-CoV-2 infection or an uninfected control (not recorded which). Both conserved end residues are part of each CDR3. A D gene is named only where the DNA matches it firmly. Expanded clones are given a class, and other clones once, few, many or no size at all.

j_gene | abundance | v_gene | d_gene | len | CDR3aa | CDR3nt
TRBJ1-1 | many | TRBV10-3 | NA | 14 | CAISEGGEDTEAFF | TGTGCCATCAGTGAGGGTGGGGAGGACACTGAAGCTTTCTTT
TRBJ2-6 | NA | TRBV24-1 | TRBD1 | 17 | CATSTTGGLSGANVLTF | TGTGCCACCAGTACAACAGGGGGCTTATCTGGGGCCAACGTCCTGACTTTC
TRBJ2-5 | NA | TRBV3-1 | NA | 15 | CASSQEGQIQETQYF | TGTGCCAGCAGCCAAGAGGGCCAAATCCAAGAGACCCAGTACTTC
TRBJ2-3 | many | TRBV27 | TRBD2 | 14 | CASRSGGGIDTQYF | TGTGCCAGCAGGAGCGGGGGGGGTATAGATACGCAGTATTTT
TRBJ2-1 | many | TRBV6-5 | NA | 17 | CASSYSNAEALYNEQFF | TGTGCCAGCAGTTACTCGAATGCCGAAGCTCTGTACAATGAGCAGTTCTTC
TRBJ2-1 | NA | TRBV7-3 | NA | 16 | CASSPRGRLGYNEQFF | TGTGCCAGCAGCCCCCGGGGCCGGTTAGGATACAATGAGCAGTTCTTC
TRBJ2-1 | many | TRBV12-3/TRBV12-4 | TRBD1 | 15 | CASSFWGQGYNEQFF | TGTGCCAGCAGTTTCTGGGGACAGGGGTACAATGAGCAGTTCTTC
TRBJ1-5 | few | TRBV18 | NA | 16 | CASSPETQIANQPQHF | TGTGCCAGCTCACCCGAGACACAGATTGCCAATCAGCCCCAGCATTTT
TRBJ1-2 | few | TRBV6-5 | NA | 14 | CASSYRRSNYGYTF | TGTGCCAGCAGTTACCGCCGCAGTAACTATGGCTACACCTTC
TRBJ1-6 | few | TRBV12-3/TRBV12-4 | NA | 18 | CASSLGYRGLSYNSPLHF | TGTGCCAGCAGTTTAGGCTATAGGGGCCTCTCCTATAATTCACCCCTCCACTTT
TRBJ2-3 | few | TRBV5-8 | NA | 14 | CASSLGGPTDTQYF | TGTGCCAGCAGCTTGGGGGGGCCCACAGATACGCAGTATTTT
TRBJ2-1 | NA | TRBV11-2 | TRBD2 | 16 | CASSLVGGGAYNEQFF | TGTGCCAGCAGCTTAGTAGGCGGGGGGGCCTACAATGAGCAGTTCTTC
TRBJ2-7 | many | TRBV19 | TRBD1 | 11 | CASSQGDEQYF | TGTGCCAGTAGTCAGGGGGACGAGCAGTACTTC
TRBJ2-7 | few | TRBV9 | TRBD1 | 15 | CASSATGAVSYEQYF | TGTGCCAGCAGCGCAACAGGGGCGGTTTCCTACGAGCAGTACTTC
TRBJ2-2 | few | TRBV11-3 | NA | 14 | CASSFSSDTGELFF | TGTGCCAGCAGCTTCTCGAGCGACACCGGGGAGCTGTTTTTT
TRBJ1-4 | NA | TRBV3-1 | TRBD1 | 15 | CASSQASTGEEKLFF | TGTGCCAGCAGCCAAGCATCGACAGGGGAGGAAAAACTGTTTTTT
TRBJ2-7 | few | TRBV7-8 | NA | 13 | CASSLDRVYEQYF | TGTGCCAGCAGCTTAGACAGGGTCTACGAGCAGTACTTC
TRBJ1-3 | NA | TRBV11-2 | NA | 15 | CASSIPGWAGNTIYF | TGTGCCAGCAGCATCCCAGGGTGGGCTGGAAACACCATATATTTT
TRBJ1-1 | many | TRBV11-2 | TRBD1 | 11 | CASSVQGRAFF | TGTGCCAGCAGCGTACAGGGGAGAGCTTTCTTT
TRBJ2-7 | few | TRBV7-9 | NA | 12 | CASSLDNYEQYF | TGTGCCAGCAGCTTAGATAATTACGAGCAGTACTTC
TRBJ2-7 | many | TRBV19 | TRBD1 | 15 | CASSRKDRVFGEQYF | TGTGCCAGTAGCCGAAAGGACAGGGTATTCGGCGAGCAGTACTTC
TRBJ1-1 | many | TRBV29-1 | NA | 12 | CSATVSNTEAFF | TGCAGCGCGACAGTCTCGAACACTGAAGCTTTCTTT
TRBJ2-3 | few | TRBV15 | NA | 14 | CATSRDEDPDTQYF | TGTGCCACCAGCAGAGACGAGGACCCAGATACGCAGTATTTT
TRBJ2-1 | few | TRBV6-2/TRBV6-3 | TRBD2 | 17 | CASSTPAGLVITDEQFF | TGTGCCAGCAGCACCCCGGCGGGACTAGTAATAACCGATGAGCAGTTCTTC
TRBJ2-1 | many | TRBV9 | NA | 15 | CASSVEGGIYNEQFF | TGTGCCAGCAGCGTAGAGGGGGGCATCTACAATGAGCAGTTCTTC
TRBJ2-1 | NA | TRBV6-5 | NA | 15 | CASSSSLISYNEQFF | TGTGCCAGCAGTTCATCTCTCATATCCTACAATGAGCAGTTCTTC
TRBJ2-7 | NA | TRBV5-1 | NA | 16 | CASSLISVGSQAEQYF | TGCGCCAGCAGCTTAATCTCTGTCGGGTCTCAGGCCGAGCAGTACTTC
TRBJ2-5 | NA | TRBV7-2 | NA | 15 | CASSPRGTVAETQYF | TGTGCCAGCAGCCCAAGAGGGACGGTGGCAGAGACCCAGTACTTC
TRBJ1-5 | many | TRBV10-2 | NA | 13 | CASSELRNQPQHF | TGCGCCAGCAGTGAATTGAGAAATCAGCCCCAGCATTTT
TRBJ1-6 | few | TRBV10-3 | NA | 17 | CAISEDFRTDYNSPLHF | TGTGCCATCAGTGAAGATTTCCGAACAGATTATAATTCACCCCTCCACTTT
TRBJ1-4 | many | TRBV6-6 | NA | 15 | CATRAPGSIVEKLFF | TGTGCCACCCGGGCCCCGGGTTCGATTGTTGAAAAACTGTTTTTT
TRBJ2-3 | few | TRBV20-1 | NA | 11 | CSAAQTDTQYF | TGCAGTGCTGCCCAGACAGATACGCAGTATTTT
TRBJ2-3 | many | TRBV2 | NA | 15 | CASSDAIGTTDTQYF | TGTGCCAGCAGTGACGCTATTGGGACCACAGATACGCAGTATTTT
TRBJ1-5 | many | TRBV7-9 | NA | 12 | CASSLRGQPQHF | TGTGCCAGCAGCCTAAGGGGCCAGCCCCAGCATTTT
TRBJ1-1 | many | TRBV5-4 | NA | 14 | CASSQGQPNTEAFF | TGTGCCAGCAGCCAAGGACAGCCGAACACTGAAGCTTTCTTT
TRBJ1-1 | many | TRBV13 | TRBD1 | 14 | CASSLETGGTEAFF | TGTGCCAGCAGCTTAGAAACAGGGGGCACTGAAGCTTTCTTT
TRBJ2-6 | NA | TRBV21-1 | NA | 19 | CASSKNWRGQLSGANVLTF | TGTGCCAGCAGCAAAAATTGGAGGGGGCAGCTCTCTGGGGCCAACGTCCTGACTTTC